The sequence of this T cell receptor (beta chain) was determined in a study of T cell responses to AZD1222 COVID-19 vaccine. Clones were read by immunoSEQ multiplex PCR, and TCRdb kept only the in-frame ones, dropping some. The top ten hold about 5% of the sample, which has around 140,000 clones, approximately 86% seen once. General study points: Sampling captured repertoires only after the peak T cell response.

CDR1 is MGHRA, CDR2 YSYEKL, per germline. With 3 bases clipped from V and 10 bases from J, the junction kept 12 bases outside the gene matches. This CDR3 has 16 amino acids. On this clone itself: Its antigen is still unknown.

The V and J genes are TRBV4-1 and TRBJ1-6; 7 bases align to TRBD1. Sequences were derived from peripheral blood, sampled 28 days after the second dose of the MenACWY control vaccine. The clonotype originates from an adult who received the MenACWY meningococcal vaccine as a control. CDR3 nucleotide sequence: TGCGCCAGCAGCCAGCCCAGACAGGGTTTGAGCTCACCCCTCCACTTT. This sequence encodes CASSQPRQGLSSPLHF.